The 6 T cell receptor beta chains presented below share a single source sample, sequenced in a study of STAT5B mutations in CD4+ large granular lymphocyte leukemia. Measured with immunoSEQ multiplex PCR; TCRdb has only the in-frame clones, and not every one. There are more than 30,000 clones in the sample; 85% to 90% occur only once, and roughly 0.43% lies in the top ten. Sequencing was done on a sample of CD4+ T cells from blood buffy coats. These receptors all stem from a human donor in good health.

On this clone: A read error may produce the germline difference seen at one junction end. The chain carries TRBV28 and TRBJ2-7; 14 bases align to TRBD2. CDR1 is MDHEN, CDR2 SYDVKM, per germline. CDR3 length: 17 residues. The CDR3: CASSSRPGLAGAYAQYF. CDR3 in DNA: TGTGCCAGCAGTTCCCGACCGGGACTAGCGGGAGCCTACGCGCAGTACTTC. Filled out from reference TRBV28 and TRBJ2-7, the complete variable domain reads DVKVTQSSRYLVKRTGEKVFLECVQDMDHENMFWYRQDPGLGLRLIYFSYDVKMKEKGDIPEGYSVSREKKERFSLILESASTNQTSMYLCASSSRPGLAGAYAQYFGPGTRLTVT.

This clone came up once. The chain uses TRBV5-1 and TRBJ2-5; no definite D call. Between the trimmed V and J ends, which lost 1 base and 1 base, there was a span of 8 bases. The CDR3 is 14 amino acids. The germline V gene encodes CDR1 SGHRS and CDR2 YFSETQ. The CDR3, as DNA: TGCGCCAGCAGCTTGTTAGACGGCCAAGAGACCCAGTACTTC. This gives the protein CASSLLDGQETQYF.

The chain carries TRBV6-1 and TRBJ2-1; D is perhaps TRBD1 (6 bases). Germline V gene sequence: CDR1 MNHNS, CDR2 SASEGT. This CDR3 spans 14 amino acids. Trimming cost V 8 bases and J 0 bases, with 11 bases left between them. CDR3 protein: CASLGQSSYNEQFF. DNA of the CDR3: TGTGCCAGCCTAGGACAGAGCTCCTACAATGAGCAGTTCTTC.

The chain has TRBV2 and TRBJ2-1; 8 positions match TRBD2. The CDR3 runs to 13 residues. The germline V gene encodes CDR1 SNHLY and CDR2 FYNNEI. V lost 1 base, J lost 9 bases, and 2 bases stayed unmatched. The CDR3 DNA is TGTGCCAGCAGTGAAGTGGCGGGGGGTGAGCAGTTCTTC. Its translation: CASSEVAGGEQFF.

This chain uses TRBV10-1 with TRBJ2-5; no firm D call. Trimming shortened V by 0 bases and J by 3 bases, and 5 bases separated the two germline ends. Germline loops: CDR1 WNHNN, CDR2 SYGVQD (reference sequence). The CDR3 has 13 amino acids. Written as DNA, the CDR3 is TGCGCCAGCAGTGAGTCAAGGGAAGAGACCCAGTACTTC. This sequence encodes CASSESREETQYF.

V is TRBV28 and J is TRBJ1-1; D remains ambiguous. Germline CDR1 MDHEN, CDR2 SYDVKM. The CDR3 runs 15 residues. Trimming shortened V by 3 bases and J by 1 base, and 12 bases separated the two germline ends. The CDR3: CASSFFPGPNTEAFF. Here the CDR3 DNA reads TGTGCCAGCAGTTTCTTTCCGGGCCCGAACACTGAAGCTTTCTTT.